This paragraph covers one T cell receptor (beta chain) sequence. Living in under 30 US areas, the participants were between roughly 18 and 95 years of age. V lost 5 bases and J lost 5, with 3 bases in between. CDR3 length: 11 residues. Germline loops: CDR1 MDHEN, CDR2 SYDVKM. Authors' methods: Amplification with reference gene primers provided the estimates of nucleated cell counts. Assay used: immunoSEQ multiplex PCR; TCRdb lists only in-frame clones, some missing. Clonal size and the V and J genes are those of that table, whereas D and trimming came from the DNA. This table has just over 300,000 clones, 90% appearing once. These data come from a study of blood T cell repertoires in COVID-19. Across the study: T cells, B-cell-depleted T cells, or PBMCs provided the cDNA or gDNA that served as material.

V and J are TRBV28 and TRBJ1-4, with D unclear. This TCR was recovered from a young woman with acute COVID-19. Sample: PBMCs or T cells enriched from blood (not recorded which). The CDR3 is CASSINEKLFF. The CDR3 nucleotides read TGTGCCAGCAGTATAAATGAAAAACTGTTTTTT.